Listed below are T cell receptor beta chains from one sample, sequenced in a study of cytomegalovirus exposure and HLA in healthy donors. Produced via immunoSEQ multiplex PCR; TCRdb's table is partial and in-frame only. Among approximately 97,000 clones listed, approximately 64% were seen once. Sequencing was carried out using PBMCs. The origin of the receptors is a human donor in good health. CDR3s include the opening cysteine and the closing phenylalanine or tryptophan. The order of the fields is clone size, J gene, D gene, V gene, CDR3 protein. A D gene is named only where the DNA matches it firmly. Size tells how often a clone was seen (once, few, many) or the class of an expanded clone, and some rows leave it out.

size: -
J: TRBJ2-7
D: -
V: TRBV7-9
CDR3: CASSSPREPQYF

size: -
J: TRBJ1-1
D: TRBD1
V: TRBV19
CDR3: CASSIGAGTGRKAEAFF

size: -
J: TRBJ2-1
D: TRBD1
V: TRBV29-1
CDR3: CSVDRGSYNEQFF

size: -
J: TRBJ1-5
D: TRBD1
V: TRBV28
CDR3: CASSSRDRHNQPQHF

size: few
J: TRBJ2-7
D: -
V: TRBV5-4
CDR3: CASSEKTGIYEQYF

size: -
J: TRBJ2-7
D: -
V: TRBV5-1
CDR3: CASSLVDSYEQYF

size: -
J: TRBJ2-1
D: -
V: TRBV2
CDR3: CASSERRRSDEQFF

size: once
J: TRBJ2-7
D: -
V: TRBV9
CDR3: CASSVVLGGEQYF

size: -
J: TRBJ2-6
D: TRBD1
V: TRBV5-1
CDR3: CASSGTGVFSGANVLTF

size: -
J: TRBJ1-1
D: -
V: TRBV19
CDR3: CASRQWSTEAFF